One and the same sample provided the 18 T cell receptor beta chains below, sequenced in a study of regulatory T cells in long-lasting Graves disease. Building the TCR beta libraries relied on iRepertoire HTBI primers, and CDR3 regions underwent Arm-PCR. From the multiplex PCR reads, TCRdb called clonotypes with MiXCR, one entry per CDR3 protein. The sample gives about 310,000 distinct CDR3 sequences, 20% to 25% of which show up once; more than 55% is in the top ten. Time point of the sample: persistent/refractory GD, antithyroid drugs over 5 years with positive TRAb. From RNA extracted from PBMCs, the TCR library was made. Material: peripheral blood mononuclear cells (PBMCs), obtained when the disease was refractory, from a patient treated with antithyroid drugs. These receptors came from a female donor with Graves disease.

This clonotype has ten or more counts. The chain is built from TRBV29-1 and TRBJ2-7; D possibly corresponds to TRBD1 (5 bases). The V and J ends lost 4 bases and 1 base respectively, with 8 bases between them. The CDR3 runs 12 residues. Per the germline V gene, CDR1 is SQVTM and CDR2 is ANQGSEA. CDR3: CSVVRESYEQYF. For the CDR3, the DNA is TGCAGCGTTGTCAGGGAATCCTACGAGCAGTACTTC.

This clonotype was seen repeatedly, ten times or more. Sequence at one end of the junction differs from germline and may be a read error. The rearrangement links TRBV27 to TRBJ1-1; D call uncertain. Germline V CDR1 and CDR2: MNHEY, SMNVEV (reference sequence). The CDR3 runs to 13 residues. The CDR3 region is CASSLSTNTEAFF. For the CDR3, the DNA is TGTGCCAGCAGCTTATCAACGAACACTGAAGCTTTCTTT.

This clonotype was counted at least ten times. V is TRBV2 and J is TRBJ2-2; TRBD1 or TRBD2 may be the D gene (5 bases each). The CDR3 length is 18 residues. Germline V gives CDR1 SNHLY, CDR2 FYNNEI. Trimming shortened V by 3 bases and J by 1 base, and 18 bases separated the two germline ends. CDR3 sequence: CASSETGTVVENTGELFF. CDR3 DNA: TGTGCCAGCAGTGAGACCGGGACCGTCGTCGAGAACACCGGGGAGCTGTTTTTT.

The V gene is TRBV7-2, the J gene TRBJ2-2, with D perhaps matching TRBD2 (6 bases). Trimming took off 5 bases at V and 4 bases at J, with 14 bases between the two ends. Germline-derived CDR1 and CDR2 are SGHTA and FQGNSA. CDR3 size: 15 residues. This CDR3 is CASSNSPGVTGELFF. As DNA, the CDR3 is TGTGCCAGCAGCAATTCCCCGGGGGTCACCGGGGAGCTGTTTTTT.

Ten or more counts support this clonotype. The CDR3: CASSPGNMNTEAFF. The CDR3 DNA is TGTGCCAGCTCACCAGGAAACATGAACACTGAAGCTTTCTTT. The chain combines TRBV18 with TRBJ1-1; D unresolved. Trimming shortened V by 2 bases and J by 0 bases, and 7 bases separated the two germline ends. CDR3 length: 14 residues. CDR1 and CDR2 (germline): KGHSH, LQKENI.

This chain links TRBV7-9 with TRBJ1-3; weak D call: TRBD1 (5 bases). Germline CDR1 reads SEHNR; CDR2 reads FQNEAQ (reference sequence). V lost 5 bases, J lost 9 bases, and 14 bases lay in between. CDR3 length: 13 residues. The CDR3 nucleotides are TGTGCCAGCAGCGACTCACCGGGGGGCACCATATATTTT. Translation: CASSDSPGGTIYF. Variable domain in full (rest from reference TRBV7-9 and TRBJ1-3): DTGVSQNPRHKITKRGQNVTFRCDPISEHNRLYWYRQTLGQGPEFLTYFQNEAQLEKSRLLSDRFSAERPKGSFSTLEIQRTEQGDSAMYLCASSDSPGGTIYFGEGSWLTVV.

A few counts support this clonotype. V gene TRBV20-1 combines with J gene TRBJ2-5, with 8 bases fitting TRBD1. V lost 3 bases to trimming and J lost 1 base; unmatched junction nucleotides: 1. The CDR3 has 13 amino acids. Germline CDR1 DFQATT, CDR2 SNEGSKA (reference sequence). In DNA form, the CDR3 reads TGCAGTGCTAGGGACAGGGCCCAAGAGACCCAGTACTTC. As protein: CSARDRAQETQYF.

The sample holds many counts of this clonotype. The rearrangement joins TRBV18 to TRBJ1-2; 10 nucleotides line up with TRBD1. The CDR3 loop spans 15 amino acids. The germline V gene has CDR1 KGHSH and CDR2 LQKENI. J was trimmed by 3 bases and V by 3 bases; bases with no gene match: 4. This CDR3 is CASSPTGTGDYGYTF. The CDR3 DNA sequence: TGTGCCAGCTCACCGACCGGGACAGGGGACTATGGCTACACCTTC.

This rearrangement joins TRBV6-1 to TRBJ2-1, with 7 bases fitting TRBD1. The CDR3 covers 15 residues. Trimming took 6 bases from V and 3 from J; bases not matched to a gene: 8. Germline CDR1 is MNHNS and CDR2 is SASEGT. CDR3 sequence: CASSNDRDYYNEQFF. The CDR3 bases are TGTGCCAGCAGCAATGACAGGGATTACTACAATGAGCAGTTCTTC.

This clonotype occurred many times. This rearrangement joins TRBV29-1 to TRBJ1-1; 8 bases line up with TRBD1. J was trimmed by 7 bases and V by 6 bases; bases with no gene match: 7. CDR3 length: 12 residues. Per the germline V gene, CDR1 is SQVTM and CDR2 is ANQGSEA. The CDR3 nucleotides are TGCAGCGTCGAGACAGGGGTTGTTGAAGCTTTCTTT. Encoded protein: CSVETGVVEAFF. Based on the CDR3 plus reference TRBV29-1 and TRBJ1-1, the full variable domain is SAVISQKPSRDICQRGTSLTIQCQVDSQVTMMFWYRQQPGQSLTLIATANQGSEATYESGFVIDKFPISRPNLTFSTLTVSNMSPEDSSIYLCSVETGVVEAFFGQGTRLTVV.

Ten or more counts support this clonotype. This chain uses TRBV27 with TRBJ2-7; 10 positions agree with TRBD2. Germline CDR1 and CDR2: MNHEY and SMNVEV (reference sequence). The CDR3 covers 14 residues. The junction had 4 bases not matched to a gene; V was cut back by 8 bases and J by 0 bases. This CDR3 reads CASALAGASYEQYF. The DNA of the CDR3 is TGTGCCAGCGCTCTAGCGGGAGCCTCCTACGAGCAGTACTTC.

The J gene is TRBJ2-1, the V gene TRBV2; possible D gene TRBD2, 5 bases. Germline CDR1 and CDR2: SNHLY and FYNNEI. This CDR3 region has 11 residues. The V end was cut by 6 bases, the J end by 6 bases, with 6 bases between. This CDR3 is CASRGVNEQFF. The CDR3 nucleotides read TGTGCCAGCAGGGGAGTCAATGAGCAGTTCTTC.

The rearrangement links TRBV6-2 or TRBV6-3 to TRBJ1-5, with 8 bases that match TRBD1. The J segment lost 11 bases and the V segment lost 6 bases, leaving 6 bases of the junction unmatched. Germline assignment: CDR1 MNHEY and CDR2 SVGEGT. This CDR3 region has 12 residues. The CDR3 protein is CASSLKDRAQHF. DNA of the CDR3: TGTGCCAGCAGCTTAAAGGACAGGGCCCAGCATTTT.

This clonotype has a count of ten or more. This chain links TRBV2 with TRBJ1-2; no clear D gene. The CDR3 is made up of 13 amino acids. CDR1 is SNHLY, CDR2 FYNNEI, per germline. Trimming stripped 3 bases from V and 8 bases from J, with 13 bases between. CDR3 sequence reads: CASSEAAVVGYTF. In DNA, the CDR3 is TGTGCCAGCAGTGAGGCCGCGGTAGTCGGCTACACCTTC.

V and J are TRBV20-1 and TRBJ1-4; D is ambiguous. The CDR3 covers 12 residues. Germline V lookup: CDR1 DFQATT, CDR2 SNEGSKA (reference sequence). V lost 5 bases and J 5 bases, leaving 9 bases between the germline ends. CDR3 in DNA: TGCAGTGCTTCAGGAAACAATGAAAAACTGTTTTTT. It translates to CSASGNNEKLFF.

The chain employs TRBV20-1 and TRBJ2-1; D is undetermined. This CDR3 contains 12 residues. V was cut by 3 bases and J by 0 bases, with 3 bases left in between. Germline V CDR1 and CDR2: DFQATT, SNEGSKA (reference sequence). The CDR3 DNA sequence: TGCAGTGCTAGCGTCTCCTACAATGAGCAGTTCTTC. Translating gives CSASVSYNEQFF.

This clonotype appeared many times. The chain carries TRBV5-1 and TRBJ1-2; 7 bases are shared with TRBD1. The CDR3 extends over 16 amino acids. Germline lookup yields CDR1 SGHRS and CDR2 YFSETQ. Losses at the gene ends were 5 bases for V and 3 bases for J; bases not matched to a gene: 13. CDR3 coding DNA: TGCGCCAGCAGACAAGGACAGGTAGCTGCGGACTATGGCTACACCTTC. Its protein is CASRQGQVAADYGYTF.

The rearrangement uses TRBV28 and TRBJ2-4; D is undetermined. This CDR3 contains 15 residues. The V and J ends lost 5 bases and 1 base respectively, with 12 bases between them. CDR1 is MDHEN and CDR2 is SYDVKM in the germline V gene. This CDR3 is CASSRLVGAKNIQYF. In DNA form, the CDR3 reads TGTGCCAGCAGTCGACTGGTGGGGGCCAAAAACATTCAGTACTTC.